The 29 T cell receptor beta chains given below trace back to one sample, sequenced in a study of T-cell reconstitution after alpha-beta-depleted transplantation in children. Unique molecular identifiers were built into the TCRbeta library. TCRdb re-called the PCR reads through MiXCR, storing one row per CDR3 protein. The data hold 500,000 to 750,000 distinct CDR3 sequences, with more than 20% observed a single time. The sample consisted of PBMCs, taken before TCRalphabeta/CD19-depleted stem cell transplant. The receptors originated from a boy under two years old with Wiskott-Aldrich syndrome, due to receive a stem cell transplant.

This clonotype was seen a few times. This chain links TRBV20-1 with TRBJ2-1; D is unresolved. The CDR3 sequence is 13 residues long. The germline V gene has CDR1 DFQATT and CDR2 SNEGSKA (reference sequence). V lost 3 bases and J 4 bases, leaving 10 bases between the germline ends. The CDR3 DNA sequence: TGCAGTGCTAGTAAGGCCAAATACAATGAGCAGTTCTTC. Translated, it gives CSASKAKYNEQFF.

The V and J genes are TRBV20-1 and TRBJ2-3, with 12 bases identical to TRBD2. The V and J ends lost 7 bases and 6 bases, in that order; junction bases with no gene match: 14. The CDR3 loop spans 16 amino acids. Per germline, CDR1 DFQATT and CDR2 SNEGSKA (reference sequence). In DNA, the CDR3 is TGCAGTGGAGCGGGACTAGCGGGCCTTATGAGGGATACGCAGTATTTT. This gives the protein CSGAGLAGLMRDTQYF.

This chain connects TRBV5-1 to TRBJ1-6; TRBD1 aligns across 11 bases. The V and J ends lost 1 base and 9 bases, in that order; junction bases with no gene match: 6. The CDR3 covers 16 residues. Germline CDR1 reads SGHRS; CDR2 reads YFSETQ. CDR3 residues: CASSLTGTGGSSPLHF. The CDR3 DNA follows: TGCGCCAGCAGCTTGACAGGGACAGGGGGAAGTTCACCCCTCCACTTT.

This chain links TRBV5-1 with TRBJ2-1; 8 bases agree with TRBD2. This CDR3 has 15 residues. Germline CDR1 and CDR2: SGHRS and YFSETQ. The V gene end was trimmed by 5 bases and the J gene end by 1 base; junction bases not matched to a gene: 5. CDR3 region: CASREIAGSYNEQFF. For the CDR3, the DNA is TGCGCCAGCAGGGAGATAGCGGGGTCCTACAATGAGCAGTTCTTC.

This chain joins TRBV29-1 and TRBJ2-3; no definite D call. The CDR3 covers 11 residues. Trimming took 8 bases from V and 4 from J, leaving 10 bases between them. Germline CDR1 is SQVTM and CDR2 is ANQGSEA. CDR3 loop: CSTRFADTQYF. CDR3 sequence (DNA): TGCAGCACCCGTTTCGCAGATACGCAGTATTTT.

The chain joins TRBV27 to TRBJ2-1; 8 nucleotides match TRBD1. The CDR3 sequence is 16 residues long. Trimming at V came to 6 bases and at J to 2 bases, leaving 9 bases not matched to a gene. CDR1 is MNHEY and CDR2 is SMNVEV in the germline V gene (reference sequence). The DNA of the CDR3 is TGTGCCAGCAGACTCACCGGGACAGGACCCTACAATGAGCAGTTCTTC. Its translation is CASRLTGTGPYNEQFF.

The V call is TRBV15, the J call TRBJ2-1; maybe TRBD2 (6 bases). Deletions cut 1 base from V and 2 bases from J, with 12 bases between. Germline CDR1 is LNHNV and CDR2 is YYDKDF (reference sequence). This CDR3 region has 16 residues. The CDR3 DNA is TGTGCCACCAGCAGAGTAGGGGACTGGACCTACAATGAGCAGTTCTTC. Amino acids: CATSRVGDWTYNEQFF.

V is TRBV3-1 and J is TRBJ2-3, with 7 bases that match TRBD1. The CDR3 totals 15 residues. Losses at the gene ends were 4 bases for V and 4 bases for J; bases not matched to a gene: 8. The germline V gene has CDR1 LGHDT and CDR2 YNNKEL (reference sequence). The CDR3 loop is CASSRRTGAADTQYF. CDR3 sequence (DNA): TGTGCCAGCAGCCGCCGAACAGGGGCCGCAGATACGCAGTATTTT.

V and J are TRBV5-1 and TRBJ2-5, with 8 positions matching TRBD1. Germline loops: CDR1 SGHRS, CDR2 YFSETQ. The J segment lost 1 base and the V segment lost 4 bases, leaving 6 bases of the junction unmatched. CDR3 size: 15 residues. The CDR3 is CASSPVGTGQETQYF. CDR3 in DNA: TGCGCCAGCAGCCCAGTGGGGACAGGCCAAGAGACCCAGTACTTC.

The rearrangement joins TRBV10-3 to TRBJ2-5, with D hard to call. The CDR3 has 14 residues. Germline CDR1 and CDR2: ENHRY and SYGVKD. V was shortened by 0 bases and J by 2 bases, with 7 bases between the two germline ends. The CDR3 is CAISESRKQETQYF. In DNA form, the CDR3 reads TGTGCCATCAGTGAGTCAAGGAAGCAAGAGACCCAGTACTTC.

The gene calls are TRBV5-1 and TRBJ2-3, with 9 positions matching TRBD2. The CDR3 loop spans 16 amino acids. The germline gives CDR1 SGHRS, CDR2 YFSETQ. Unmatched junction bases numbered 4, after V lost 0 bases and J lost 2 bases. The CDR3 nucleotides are TGCGCCAGCAGCTTGGTAGCGGGAGAACACACAGATACGCAGTATTTT. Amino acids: CASSLVAGEHTDTQYF. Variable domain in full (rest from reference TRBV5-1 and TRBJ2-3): KAGVTQTPRYLIKTRGQQVTLSCSPISGHRSVSWYQQTPGQGLQFLFEYFSETQRNKGNFPGRFSGRQFSNSRSEMNVSTLELGDSALYLCASSLVAGEHTDTQYFGPGTRLTVL.

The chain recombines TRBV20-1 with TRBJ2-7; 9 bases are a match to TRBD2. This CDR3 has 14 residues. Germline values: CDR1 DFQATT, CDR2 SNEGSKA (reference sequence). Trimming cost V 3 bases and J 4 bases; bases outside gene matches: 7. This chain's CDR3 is CSASVASGIYEQYF. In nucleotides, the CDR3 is TGCAGTGCTAGCGTCGCTAGCGGGATATACGAGCAGTACTTC.

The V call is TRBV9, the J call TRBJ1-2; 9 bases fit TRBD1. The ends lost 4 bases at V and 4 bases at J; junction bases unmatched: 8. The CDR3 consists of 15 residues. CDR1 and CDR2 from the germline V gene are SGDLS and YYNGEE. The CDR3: CASSPGTGYSYGYTF. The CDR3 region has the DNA TGTGCCAGCAGCCCGGGGACAGGGTACAGCTATGGCTACACCTTC.

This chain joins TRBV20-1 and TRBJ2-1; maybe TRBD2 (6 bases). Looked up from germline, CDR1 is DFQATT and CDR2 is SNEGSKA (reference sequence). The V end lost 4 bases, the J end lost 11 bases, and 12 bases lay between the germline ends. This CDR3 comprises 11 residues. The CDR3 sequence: CSATPGTQQFF. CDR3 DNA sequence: TGCAGTGCTACACCCGGGACTCAGCAGTTCTTC.

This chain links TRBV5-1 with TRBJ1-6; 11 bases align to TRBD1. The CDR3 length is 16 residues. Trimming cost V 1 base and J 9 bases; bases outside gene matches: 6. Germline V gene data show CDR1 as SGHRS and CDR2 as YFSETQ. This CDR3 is CASSLSRGTGGSPLHF. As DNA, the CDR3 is TGCGCCAGCAGCTTGTCGAGGGGGACAGGGGGTTCACCCCTCCACTTT.

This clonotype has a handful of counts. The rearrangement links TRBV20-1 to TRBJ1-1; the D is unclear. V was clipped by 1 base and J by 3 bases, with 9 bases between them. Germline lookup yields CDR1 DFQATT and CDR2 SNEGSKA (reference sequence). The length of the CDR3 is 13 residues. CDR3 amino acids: CSARGGGYTEAFF. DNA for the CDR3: TGCAGTGCTAGAGGGGGTGGGTACACTGAAGCTTTCTTT.

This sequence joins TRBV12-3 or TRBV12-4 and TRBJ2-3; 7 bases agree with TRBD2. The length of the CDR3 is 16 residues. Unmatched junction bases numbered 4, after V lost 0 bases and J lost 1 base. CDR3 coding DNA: TGTGCCAGCAGTTTAGCGGGAGGGCCCCGCACAGATACGCAGTATTTT. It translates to CASSLAGGPRTDTQYF.

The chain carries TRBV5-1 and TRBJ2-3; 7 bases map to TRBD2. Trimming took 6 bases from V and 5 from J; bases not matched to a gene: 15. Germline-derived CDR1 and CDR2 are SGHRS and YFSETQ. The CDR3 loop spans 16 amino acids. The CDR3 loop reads CASTLSGGSGRDTQYF. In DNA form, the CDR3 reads TGCGCCAGCACCCTTAGCGGCGGGAGTGGGAGAGATACGCAGTATTTT.

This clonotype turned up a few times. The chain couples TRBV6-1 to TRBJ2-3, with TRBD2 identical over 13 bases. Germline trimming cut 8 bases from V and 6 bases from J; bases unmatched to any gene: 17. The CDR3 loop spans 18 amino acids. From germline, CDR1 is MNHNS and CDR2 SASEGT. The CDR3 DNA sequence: TGTGCCAGCGGAAGAAAACTAGCGGGAGGGCCCGTAATTGATACGCAGTATTTT. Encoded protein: CASGRKLAGGPVIDTQYF.

For the CDR3, the DNA is TGTGCCAGCACCAGACCGGGACGGGACAATGAGCAGTTCTTC. Translated: CASTRPGRDNEQFF. The chain carries TRBV7-2 and TRBJ2-1; TRBD1 or TRBD2 may be the D gene (5 bases each). The CDR3 length is 14 residues. CDR1 and CDR2 (germline): SGHTA, FQGNSA. Deletions cut 7 bases from V and 5 bases from J, with 15 bases between.

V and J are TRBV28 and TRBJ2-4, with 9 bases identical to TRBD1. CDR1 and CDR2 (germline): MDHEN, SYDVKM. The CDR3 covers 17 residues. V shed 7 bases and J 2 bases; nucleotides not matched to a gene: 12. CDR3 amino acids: CASTPLGDRASKNIQYF. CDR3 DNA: TGTGCCAGCACTCCTCTGGGGGACAGGGCCTCCAAAAACATTCAGTACTTC.

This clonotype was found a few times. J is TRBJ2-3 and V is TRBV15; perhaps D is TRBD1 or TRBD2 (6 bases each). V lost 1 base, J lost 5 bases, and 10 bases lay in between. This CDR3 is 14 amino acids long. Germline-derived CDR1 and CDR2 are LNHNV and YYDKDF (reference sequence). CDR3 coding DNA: TGTGCCACCAGCAGAGTTGGGGGGCTAGATACGCAGTATTTT. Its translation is CATSRVGGLDTQYF.

The CDR3: CASSVRSNEQFF. The CDR3 nucleotides read TGCGCCAGCAGCGTCAGGAGTAATGAGCAGTTCTTC. The V gene is TRBV5-1, the J gene TRBJ2-1, with D hard to call. The V end was cut by 4 bases, the J end by 7 bases, with 9 bases between. Germline-derived CDR1 and CDR2 are SGHRS and YFSETQ. This CDR3 has 12 residues.

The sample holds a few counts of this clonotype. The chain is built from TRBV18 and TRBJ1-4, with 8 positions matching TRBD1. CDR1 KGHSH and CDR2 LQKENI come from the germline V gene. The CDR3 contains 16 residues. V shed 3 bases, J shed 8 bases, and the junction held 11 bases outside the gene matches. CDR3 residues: CASSPQPQGAGEKLFF. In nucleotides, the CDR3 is TGTGCCAGCTCACCCCAGCCGCAGGGGGCAGGGGAAAAACTGTTTTTT.

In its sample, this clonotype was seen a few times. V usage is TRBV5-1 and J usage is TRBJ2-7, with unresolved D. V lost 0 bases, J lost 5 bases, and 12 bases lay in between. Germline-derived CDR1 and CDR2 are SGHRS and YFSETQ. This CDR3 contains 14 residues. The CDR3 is CASSLDGEVNEQYF. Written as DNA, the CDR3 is TGCGCCAGCAGCTTGGATGGGGAAGTCAACGAGCAGTACTTC.

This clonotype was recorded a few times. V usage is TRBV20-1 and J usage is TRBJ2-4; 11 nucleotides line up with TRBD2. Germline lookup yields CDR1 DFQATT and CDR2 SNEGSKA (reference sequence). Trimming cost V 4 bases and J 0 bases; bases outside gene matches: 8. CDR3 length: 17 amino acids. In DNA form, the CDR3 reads TGCAGTGCTACGCGGGGGACTAGCGGTATAGCCAAAAACATTCAGTACTTC. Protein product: CSATRGTSGIAKNIQYF.

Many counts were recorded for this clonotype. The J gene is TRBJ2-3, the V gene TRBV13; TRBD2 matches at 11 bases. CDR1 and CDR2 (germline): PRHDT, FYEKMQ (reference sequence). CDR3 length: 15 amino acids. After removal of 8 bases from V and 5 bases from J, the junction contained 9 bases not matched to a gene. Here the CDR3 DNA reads TGTGCCAGCCAGATAGCGGGAGGGAGGAGAGATACGCAGTATTTT. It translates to CASQIAGGRRDTQYF.

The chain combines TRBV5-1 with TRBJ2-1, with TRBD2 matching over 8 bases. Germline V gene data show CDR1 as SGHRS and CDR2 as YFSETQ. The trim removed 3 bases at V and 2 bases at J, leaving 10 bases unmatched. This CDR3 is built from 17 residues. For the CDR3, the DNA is TGCGCCAGCAGCTCGAGTAGCGGGATCTCTCCCTACAATGAGCAGTTCTTC. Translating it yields CASSSSSGISPYNEQFF.

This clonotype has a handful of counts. The CDR3 coding sequence is TGCGCCAGCAGCTTGGGGGTGTTAACTAATGAAAAACTGTTTTTT. Encoded protein: CASSLGVLTNEKLFF. The chain combines TRBV5-1 with TRBJ1-4; D is uncertain. This CDR3 has 15 residues. V was trimmed by 0 bases and J by 1 base, leaving 7 bases between them. The germline gives CDR1 SGHRS, CDR2 YFSETQ.